Listed here are 5 T cell receptor beta chains from one sample, sequenced in a study of blood T cell repertoires in COVID-19. The protocol was immunoSEQ multiplex PCR, while the TCRdb copy is restricted to in-frame clones and leaves out a portion. The sample consists of about 210,000 clones, 70% to 90% of them appearing once. Sequenced material: PBMCs or T cells enriched from blood (not recorded which). The receptors were gathered from a young woman who had recovered from COVID-19.

This rearrangement joins TRBV5-5 to TRBJ2-7; D is perhaps TRBD2 (6 bases). Trimming took 4 bases from V and 5 from J, leaving 16 bases between them. CDR3 length: 14 amino acids. Germline V gene sequence: CDR1 SGHKS, CDR2 YYEKEE (reference sequence). CDR3 loop: CASSPRVGRNEQYF. The CDR3 coding sequence is TGTGCCAGCAGCCCCAGAGTGGGGAGGAACGAGCAGTACTTC.

This clone was seen more than once but under ten times. The rearrangement uses TRBV6-4 and TRBJ2-2; 7 bases match TRBD1. Germline CDR1 and CDR2: MRHNA and SNTAGT. CDR3 length: 16 amino acids. The J segment lost 3 bases and the V segment lost 2 bases, leaving 6 bases of the junction unmatched. CDR3 amino acids: CASSDQRGRDTGELFF. DNA of the CDR3: TGTGCCAGCAGTGACCAAAGGGGGCGCGACACCGGGGAGCTGTTTTTT.

V is TRBV6-1 and J is TRBJ1-5; D is undetermined. V was trimmed by 2 bases and J by 0 bases, leaving 8 bases between them. CDR3 length: 15 residues. Germline V CDR1 and CDR2: MNHNS, SASEGT. The CDR3 here is CASSESGYSNQPQHF. CDR3 nucleotide sequence: TGTGCCAGCAGTGAATCGGGGTATAGCAATCAGCCCCAGCATTTT.

The rearrangement uses TRBV2 and TRBJ1-6; D possibly corresponds to TRBD1 (5 bases). The CDR3 has 13 residues. The ends were cut back, 7 bases at V and 7 bases at J, with 11 bases in the middle. Germline CDR1 is SNHLY and CDR2 is FYNNEI. In DNA form, the CDR3 reads TGTGCCAGCATGGGTCAGGGCAATTCACCCCTCCACTTT. Amino acid sequence: CASMGQGNSPLHF. Full variable domain (outside the CDR3, taken from reference TRBV2 and TRBJ1-6): EPEVTQTPSHQVTQMGQEVILRCVPISNHLYFYWYRQILGQKVEFLVSFYNNEISEKSEIFDDQFSVERPDGSNFTLKIRSTKLEDSAMYFCASMGQGNSPLHFGNGTRLTVT.

The chain recombines TRBV6-5 with TRBJ2-7; TRBD2 aligns across 11 bases. The CDR3 runs to 14 residues. V lost 7 bases, J lost 4 bases, and 6 bases stayed unmatched. CDR1 MNHEY and CDR2 SVGAGI come from the germline V gene. The CDR3 loop is CASTYLAGGYEQYF. CDR3 nucleotides: TGTGCCAGCACCTACCTAGCGGGGGGTTACGAGCAGTACTTC.